One and the same sample provided the 7 T cell receptor beta chains below, sequenced in a study of CD8+CD57+ T cells in acquired aplastic anemia. The template used for profiling TCR beta VDJ and CDR3 was genomic DNA. TCRdb re-called the reads through MiXCR, storing one row per CDR3 protein. The sample holds 150,000 to 200,000 distinct CDR3 sequences; 63% are singletons and the top ten take under 60%. Sequencing used sorted CD4+, CD8+, or CD8+CD57+ T cells (not recorded which) from PBMCs. The source of these receptors is a human donor in good health.

The chain joins TRBV6-1 to TRBJ1-1; D gene uncertain. V dropped 5 bases and J dropped 6 bases, with 10 bases sitting between them. The CDR3 runs to 12 residues. The germline V gene has CDR1 MNHNS and CDR2 SASEGT. This CDR3 reads CASSRYSAEAFF. The DNA for the CDR3 is TGTGCCAGCAGTCGATATAGCGCTGAAGCTTTCTTT.

V and J are TRBV2 and TRBJ1-5; maybe TRBD1 (6 bases). CDR1 is SNHLY and CDR2 is FYNNEI in the germline V gene. Trimming removed 2 bases at V and 6 bases at J, with 14 bases between. CDR3 size: 15 residues. As DNA, the CDR3 is TGTGCCAGCAGTGAATTCTTAGCCAGGGGTCAGCCCCAGCATTTT. Protein sequence: CASSEFLARGQPQHF.

The chain carries TRBV7-9 and TRBJ2-2; D ambiguous. The CDR3 consists of 14 residues. V was trimmed by 2 bases and J by 0 bases, leaving 4 bases between them. Germline values: CDR1 SEHNR, CDR2 FQNEAQ (reference sequence). CDR3 protein: CASSLRANTGELFF. CDR3 coding DNA: TGTGCCAGCAGCTTAAGGGCGAACACCGGGGAGCTGTTTTTT. Supplemented by reference TRBV7-9 and TRBJ2-2, the full variable domain reads DTGVSQNPRHKITKRGQNVTFRCDPISEHNRLYWYRQTLGQGPEFLTYFQNEAQLEKSRLLSDRFSAERPKGSFSTLEIQRTEQGDSAMYLCASSLRANTGELFFGEGSRLTVL.

The chain couples TRBV20-1 to TRBJ2-2, with D perhaps being TRBD1 or TRBD2 (5 bases each). Germline loops: CDR1 DFQATT, CDR2 SNEGSKA (reference sequence). The ends were cut back, 8 bases at V and 8 bases at J, with 15 bases in the middle. The length of the CDR3 is 12 residues. The CDR3 reads CSPEGSSGELFF. CDR3 coding DNA: TGCAGTCCCGAGGGGTCCAGTGGGGAGCTGTTTTTT.

This clonotype was counted many times. The chain carries TRBV13 and TRBJ2-7, with 9 bases lining up with TRBD2. Losses at the gene ends were 2 bases for V and 3 bases for J; bases not matched to a gene: 8. This CDR3 is built from 16 residues. Germline-derived CDR1 and CDR2 are PRHDT and FYEKMQ (reference sequence). Here the CDR3 reads CASSLQGLAGSYEQYF. The CDR3 region has the DNA TGTGCCAGCAGCTTACAGGGGCTAGCGGGAAGCTACGAGCAGTACTTC.

This clonotype was found once. The chain recombines TRBV2 with TRBJ2-7; D gene unclear. From germline, CDR1 is SNHLY and CDR2 FYNNEI. The CDR3 has 14 amino acids. Trimming removed 4 bases from V and 2 bases from J, with 12 bases in between. CDR3 DNA: TGTGCCAGCAGTGGGTTTAGGGCAACCTACGAGCAGTACTTC. Encoded protein: CASSGFRATYEQYF. Combining the CDR3 with reference TRBV2 and TRBJ2-7 gives the whole variable domain EPEVTQTPSHQVTQMGQEVILRCVPISNHLYFYWYRQILGQKVEFLVSFYNNEISEKSEIFDDQFSVERPDGSNFTLKIRSTKLEDSAMYFCASSGFRATYEQYFGPGTRLTVT.

The gene calls are TRBV5-1 and TRBJ2-7, with 8 bases fitting TRBD1. V shed 8 bases, J shed 1 base, and the junction held 8 bases outside the gene matches. This CDR3 has 14 residues. Germline V CDR1 and CDR2: SGHRS, YFSETQ. CDR3 amino acids: CASRLQGDSYEQYF. DNA for the CDR3: TGCGCCAGTAGGCTACAGGGGGATTCCTACGAGCAGTACTTC. Supplemented by reference TRBV5-1 and TRBJ2-7, the full variable domain reads KAGVTQTPRYLIKTRGQQVTLSCSPISGHRSVSWYQQTPGQGLQFLFEYFSETQRNKGNFPGRFSGRQFSNSRSEMNVSTLELGDSALYLCASRLQGDSYEQYFGPGTRLTVT.